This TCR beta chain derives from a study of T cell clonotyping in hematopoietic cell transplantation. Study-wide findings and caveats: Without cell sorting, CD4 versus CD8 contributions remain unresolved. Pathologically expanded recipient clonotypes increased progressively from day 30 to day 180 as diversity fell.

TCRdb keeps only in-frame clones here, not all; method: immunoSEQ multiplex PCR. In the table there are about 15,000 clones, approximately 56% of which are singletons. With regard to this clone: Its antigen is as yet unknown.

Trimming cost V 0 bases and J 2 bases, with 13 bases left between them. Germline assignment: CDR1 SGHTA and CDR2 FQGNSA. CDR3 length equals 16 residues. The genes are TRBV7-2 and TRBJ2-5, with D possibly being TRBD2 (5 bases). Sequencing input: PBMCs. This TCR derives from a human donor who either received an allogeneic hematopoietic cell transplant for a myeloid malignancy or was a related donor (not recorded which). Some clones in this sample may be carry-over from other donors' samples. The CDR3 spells CASSLAVQDSQETQYF. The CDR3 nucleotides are TGTGCCAGCAGCTTAGCAGTTCAGGACTCTCAAGAGACCCAGTACTTC. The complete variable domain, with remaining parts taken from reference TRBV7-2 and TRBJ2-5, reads GAGVSQSPSNKVTEKGKDVELRCDPISGHTALYWYRQSLGQGLEFLIYFQGNSAPDKSGLPSDRFSAERTGGSVSTLTIQRTQQEDSAVYLCASSLAVQDSQETQYFGPGTRLLVL.